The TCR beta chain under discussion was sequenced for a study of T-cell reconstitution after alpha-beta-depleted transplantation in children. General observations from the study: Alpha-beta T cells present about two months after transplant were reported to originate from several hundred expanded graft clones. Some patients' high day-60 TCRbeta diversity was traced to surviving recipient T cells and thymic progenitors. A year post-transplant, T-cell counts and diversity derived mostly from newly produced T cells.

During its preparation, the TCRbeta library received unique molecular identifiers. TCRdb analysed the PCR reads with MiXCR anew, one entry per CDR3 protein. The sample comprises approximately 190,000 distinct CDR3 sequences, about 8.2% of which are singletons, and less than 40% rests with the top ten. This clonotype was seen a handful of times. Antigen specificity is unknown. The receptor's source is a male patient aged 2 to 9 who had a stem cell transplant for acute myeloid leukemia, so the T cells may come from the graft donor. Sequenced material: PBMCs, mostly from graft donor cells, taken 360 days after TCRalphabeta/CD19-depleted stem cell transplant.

DNA for the CDR3: TGTGCCAGCGGTGACGGCTTGGGCACTGAAGCTTTCTTT. Protein sequence: CASGDGLGTEAFF. The rearrangement uses TRBV18 and TRBJ1-1; D is ambiguous. V shed 8 bases and J shed 4 bases, with 14 bases lying between them. This CDR3 is 13 amino acids long. The germline CDR1 and CDR2 sequences are KGHSH and LQKENI.